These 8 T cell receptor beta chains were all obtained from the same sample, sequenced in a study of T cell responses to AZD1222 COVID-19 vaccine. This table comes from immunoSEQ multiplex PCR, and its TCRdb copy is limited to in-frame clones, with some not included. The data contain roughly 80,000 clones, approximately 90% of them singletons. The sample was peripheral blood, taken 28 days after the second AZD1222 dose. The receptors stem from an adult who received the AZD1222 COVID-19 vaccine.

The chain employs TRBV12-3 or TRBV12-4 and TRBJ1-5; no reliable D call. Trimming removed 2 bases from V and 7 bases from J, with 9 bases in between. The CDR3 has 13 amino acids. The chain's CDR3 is CASSLKGRQPQHF. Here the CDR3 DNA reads TGTGCCAGCAGTTTAAAGGGCCGGCAGCCCCAGCATTTT.

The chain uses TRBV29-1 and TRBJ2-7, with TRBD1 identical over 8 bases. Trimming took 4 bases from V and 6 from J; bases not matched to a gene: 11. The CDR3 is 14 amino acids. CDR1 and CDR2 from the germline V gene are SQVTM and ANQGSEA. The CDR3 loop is CSVATGTGTSEQYF. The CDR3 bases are TGCAGCGTTGCTACCGGGACAGGAACCTCCGAGCAGTACTTC.

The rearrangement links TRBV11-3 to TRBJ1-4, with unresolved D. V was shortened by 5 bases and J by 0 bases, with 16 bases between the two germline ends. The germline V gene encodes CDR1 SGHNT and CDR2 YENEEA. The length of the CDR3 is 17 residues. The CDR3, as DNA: TGTGCCAGCAGCCGCGGTAACACCCCCACAACTAATGAAAAACTGTTTTTT. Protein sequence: CASSRGNTPTTNEKLFF.

DNA of the CDR3: TGTGCCAGCAGTTGGGACAGGGGGCGAGAGACCCAGTACTTC. Translating it yields CASSWDRGRETQYF. The V gene is TRBV6-5, the J gene TRBJ2-5; 12 bases fit TRBD1. Unmatched junction bases numbered 1, after V lost 4 bases and J lost 4 bases. The CDR3 is 14 amino acids. Germline loops: CDR1 MNHEY, CDR2 SVGAGI.

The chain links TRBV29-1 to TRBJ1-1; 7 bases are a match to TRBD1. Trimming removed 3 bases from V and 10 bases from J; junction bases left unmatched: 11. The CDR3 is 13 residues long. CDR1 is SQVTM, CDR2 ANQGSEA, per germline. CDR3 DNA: TGCAGCGTTGAGCAATCTCGAACAGGGGCAGCTTTCTTT. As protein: CSVEQSRTGAAFF.

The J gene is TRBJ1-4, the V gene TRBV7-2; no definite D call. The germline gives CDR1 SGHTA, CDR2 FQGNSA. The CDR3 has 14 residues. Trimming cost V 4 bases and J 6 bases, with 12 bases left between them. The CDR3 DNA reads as TGTGCCAGCAGCTCCGGGAAGGGAGATGAAAAACTGTTTTTT. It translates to CASSSGKGDEKLFF.

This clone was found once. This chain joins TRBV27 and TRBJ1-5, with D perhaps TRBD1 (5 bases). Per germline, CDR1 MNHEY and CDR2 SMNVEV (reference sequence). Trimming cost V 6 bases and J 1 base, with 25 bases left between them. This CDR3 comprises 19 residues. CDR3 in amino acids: CASSPIRTSGGVSNQPQHF. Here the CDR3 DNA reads TGTGCCAGCAGCCCAATTCGTACCTCTGGGGGGGTAAGCAATCAGCCCCAGCATTTT.

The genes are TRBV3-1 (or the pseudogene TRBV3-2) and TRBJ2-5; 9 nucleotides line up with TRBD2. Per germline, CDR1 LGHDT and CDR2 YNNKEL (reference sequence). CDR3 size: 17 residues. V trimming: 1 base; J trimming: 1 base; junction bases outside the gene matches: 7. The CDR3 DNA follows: TGTGCCAGCAGCCAAGTGGGGCGGGGGGGCATCCAAGAGACCCAGTACTTC. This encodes CASSQVGRGGIQETQYF.